These T cell receptor beta chains were read from a single sample in a study of post-analysis software for immune sequencing data. TCRdb re-called the PCR reads through MiXCR, storing one row per CDR3 protein. The sample carries about 200,000 distinct CDR3 sequences, 29% recorded once. The sample comprised blood. The receptors were sampled from a girl aged 2-17 years with multiple sclerosis. Each CDR3 is given with its conserved first and last residue. The order of the fields is V gene, D gene, J gene, clone size, CDR3 protein, CDR3 DNA. A D gene is named only where the DNA matches it firmly. Expanded clones get a size class; other rows say once, few or many, or leave the size out.

V: TRBV3-1
D: TRBD1
J: TRBJ2-3
size: few
CDR3: CASSSQGVGEKTDTQYF
DNA: TGTGCCAGCAGCTCGCAGGGGGTCGGGGAGAAGACAGATACGCAGTATTTT

V: TRBV30
D: TRBD2
J: TRBJ2-1
size: -
CDR3: CAWSGGVAGGLGEQFF
DNA: TGTGCCTGGAGTGGGGGAGTAGCGGGAGGCCTCGGGGAGCAGTTCTTC

V: TRBV7-9
D: -
J: TRBJ1-2
size: -
CDR3: CASSLREAAVNCGYTF
DNA: TGTGCCAGCAGCTTACGGGAGGCAGCCGTGAACTGTGGCTACACCTTC

V: TRBV29-1
D: TRBD1
J: TRBJ2-7
size: -
CDR3: CSVEDFGADRAVGNEQYF
DNA: TGCAGCGTTGAAGATTTTGGGGCGGACAGGGCAGTGGGGAACGAGCAGTACTTC

V: TRBV30
D: -
J: TRBJ1-1
size: -
CDR3: CAWSPLPSRSTEAFF
DNA: TGTGCCTGGAGTCCCCTACCCTCAAGGAGCACTGAAGCTTTCTTT

V: TRBV7-9
D: -
J: TRBJ1-2
size: many
CDR3: CASSYGRVEGYTF
DNA: TGTGCCAGCAGCTACGGAAGGGTCGAAGGCTACACCTTC

V: TRBV7-2
D: TRBD2
J: TRBJ2-5
size: -
CDR3: CASSLAGRQETQYF
DNA: TGTGCCAGCAGCCTAGCGGGGCGCCAAGAGACCCAGTACTTC

V: TRBV7-8
D: -
J: TRBJ2-7
size: many
CDR3: CASSSAGLIPGHGEQYF
DNA: TGTGCCAGCAGCTCTGCTGGACTTATACCGGGACATGGCGAGCAGTACTTC

V: TRBV5-1
D: TRBD1
J: TRBJ1-2
size: few
CDR3: CASSLEFRGQGFGYTF
DNA: TGCGCCAGCAGCTTGGAGTTTCGGGGACAGGGGTTTGGCTACACCTTC

V: TRBV20-1
D: TRBD2
J: TRBJ2-1
size: few
CDR3: CSAQSSSGESYNEQFF
DNA: TGCAGTGCTCAGTCCTCAAGCGGGGAATCCTACAATGAGCAGTTCTTC

V: TRBV29-1
D: -
J: TRBJ1-1
size: many
CDR3: CSVDVYGLEAFF
DNA: TGCAGCGTTGACGTATATGGCCTCGAAGCTTTCTTT

V: TRBV7-2
D: -
J: TRBJ1-1
size: -
CDR3: CASSATGLTGTEAFF
DNA: TGTGCCAGCAGCGCGACGGGACTGACTGGGACTGAAGCTTTCTTT

V: TRBV6-5
D: -
J: TRBJ2-3
size: few
CDR3: CASSYSGFGTPDTQYF
DNA: TGTGCCAGCAGTTACTCTGGGTTCGGAACACCAGATACGCAGTATTTT

V: TRBV7-2
D: -
J: TRBJ2-7
size: -
CDR3: CASSLEGEWVYEQYF
DNA: TGTGCCAGCAGCTTAGAAGGTGAATGGGTCTACGAGCAGTACTTC

V: TRBV30
D: -
J: TRBJ1-6
size: -
CDR3: CACIPTGSPLHF
DNA: TGTGCCTGTATACCCACGGGATCACCCCTCCACTTT

V: TRBV28
D: TRBD1
J: TRBJ1-1
size: few
CDR3: CASSRRPGTAREAFF
DNA: TGTGCCAGCAGCCGTAGACCCGGGACAGCCCGTGAAGCTTTCTTT

V: TRBV7-9
D: -
J: TRBJ1-4
size: -
CDR3: CASSFSSRAHEEKLFF
DNA: TGTGCCAGCAGCTTTAGTTCGAGGGCCCATGAGGAAAAACTGTTTTTT

V: TRBV29-1
D: -
J: TRBJ1-2
size: -
CDR3: CSVQQAPYGYTF
DNA: TGCAGCGTCCAACAGGCTCCTTATGGCTACACCTTC

V: TRBV20-1
D: TRBD2
J: TRBJ2-7
size: few
CDR3: CSARGLAGGVSEQYF
DNA: TGCAGTGCTAGAGGGCTAGCGGGAGGAGTGAGCGAGCAGTACTTC

V: TRBV11-1
D: TRBD1
J: TRBJ1-1
size: -
CDR3: CASSTHLTGLTEAFF
DNA: TGTGCCAGCAGCACACATCTGACAGGGCTCACTGAAGCTTTCTTT

V: TRBV15
D: TRBD1
J: TRBJ2-5
size: -
CDR3: CATSTRDRWETQYF
DNA: TGCGCCACCAGCACCCGGGACAGGTGGGAGACCCAGTACTTC

V: TRBV28
D: TRBD2
J: TRBJ2-3
size: -
CDR3: CASSLTSGRATDTQYF
DNA: TGTGCCAGCAGTTTAACGAGCGGGAGGGCCACAGATACGCAGTATTTT

V: TRBV29-1
D: -
J: TRBJ1-2
size: many
CDR3: CSVEARSRDGYTF
DNA: TGCAGCGTTGAAGCTCGATCACGGGATGGCTACACCTTC

V: TRBV5-1
D: -
J: TRBJ2-3
size: -
CDR3: CASSLGAVSDTQYF
DNA: TGCGCCAGCAGCTTAGGGGCTGTCTCCGATACGCAGTATTTT

V: TRBV5-1
D: -
J: TRBJ1-1
size: -
CDR3: CASSLALHSLEAFF
DNA: TGCGCCAGCAGCCTGGCGTTACACAGCCTTGAAGCTTTCTTT

V: TRBV18
D: -
J: TRBJ2-5
size: few
CDR3: CASSPQGRETQYF
DNA: TGTGCCAGCTCACCGCAGGGAAGAGAGACCCAGTACTTC

V: TRBV18
D: TRBD2
J: TRBJ2-3
size: many
CDR3: CASSPTTSGQEADTQYF
DNA: TGTGCCAGCTCACCGACAACTAGCGGCCAAGAGGCAGATACGCAGTATTTT

V: TRBV6-5
D: TRBD1
J: TRBJ1-2
size: many
CDR3: CASSLRGGNYGYTF
DNA: TGTGCCAGCAGTCTCAGGGGGGGAAACTATGGCTACACCTTC

V: TRBV20-1
D: -
J: TRBJ2-3
size: many
CDR3: CSADFRDGVTDTQYF
DNA: TGCAGTGCTGATTTTCGGGACGGGGTCACAGATACGCAGTATTTT

V: TRBV7-2
D: TRBD2
J: TRBJ2-7
size: many
CDR3: CASSLTAGPYEQYF
DNA: TGTGCCAGCAGCTTAACAGCGGGGCCCTACGAGCAGTACTTC

V: TRBV5-1
D: -
J: TRBJ1-1
size: few
CDR3: CASSLGHENTEAFF
DNA: TGCGCCAGCAGCTTGGGGCACGAGAACACTGAAGCTTTCTTT

V: TRBV9
D: -
J: TRBJ2-1
size: many
CDR3: CASSVEGGTLYNEQFF
DNA: TGTGCCAGCAGCGTAGAGGGGGGGACGCTCTACAATGAGCAGTTCTTC

V: TRBV20-1
D: -
J: TRBJ2-7
size: many
CDR3: CSARGPTDAYEQYF
DNA: TGCAGTGCTAGAGGTCCGACGGACGCCTACGAGCAGTACTTC

V: TRBV5-1
D: TRBD1
J: TRBJ2-6
size: -
CDR3: CASSQDRVEPLSGANVLTF
DNA: TGCGCCAGCAGCCAGGACAGGGTAGAACCCCTCTCTGGGGCCAACGTCCTGACTTTC

V: TRBV5-1
D: TRBD1
J: TRBJ2-7
size: many
CDR3: CASSPGTGYESEQYF
DNA: TGCGCCAGCAGCCCAGGGACAGGGTATGAGAGCGAGCAGTACTTC

V: TRBV4-1
D: TRBD1
J: TRBJ2-3
size: many
CDR3: CASSQRGPADTQYF
DNA: TGCGCCAGCAGCCAAAGGGGGCCGGCAGATACGCAGTATTTT

V: TRBV6-5
D: -
J: TRBJ2-2
size: -
CDR3: CASQADTGELFF
DNA: TGTGCCAGCCAAGCGGATACCGGGGAGCTGTTTTTT

V: TRBV5-1
D: -
J: TRBJ2-7
size: many
CDR3: CASSLRLDTYEQYF
DNA: TGCGCCAGCAGCTTAAGACTAGACACCTACGAGCAGTACTTC

V: TRBV20-1
D: -
J: TRBJ2-3
size: -
CDR3: CSARDRAYGTDTQYF
DNA: TGCAGTGCTAGAGATCGTGCGTACGGCACAGATACGCAGTATTTT

V: TRBV5-1
D: -
J: TRBJ2-5
size: many
CDR3: CASSLADWKTQYF
DNA: TGCGCCAGCAGCTTGGCGGACTGGAAGACCCAGTACTTC

V: TRBV12-3/TRBV12-4
D: TRBD2
J: TRBJ2-7
size: many
CDR3: CASNSGTSYEQYF
DNA: TGTGCCAGCAACTCCGGGACTAGCTACGAGCAGTACTTC

V: TRBV20-1
D: TRBD2
J: TRBJ2-5
size: -
CDR3: CSAGAGGPKETQYF
DNA: TGCAGTGCTGGAGCGGGAGGGCCTAAGGAGACCCAGTACTTC

V: TRBV28
D: TRBD1
J: TRBJ1-4
size: many
CDR3: CASSSGQLRATNEKLFF
DNA: TGTGCCAGCAGTTCGGGACAGCTCCGTGCAACTAATGAAAAACTGTTTTTT

V: TRBV7-2
D: -
J: TRBJ2-1
size: -
CDR3: CASSSQRTLTFF
DNA: TGTGCCAGCAGCTCCCAGCGGACACTCACGTTCTTC

V: TRBV7-9
D: TRBD2
J: TRBJ2-7
size: many
CDR3: CASSPLAALEQYF
DNA: TGTGCCAGCAGCCCGCTAGCGGCCCTCGAGCAGTACTTC

V: TRBV12-3/TRBV12-4
D: TRBD1
J: TRBJ1-5
size: -
CDR3: CASSQTGTGGLQPQHF
DNA: TGTGCCAGCAGCCAAACCGGGACAGGGGGCTTGCAGCCCCAGCATTTT

V: TRBV20-1
D: -
J: TRBJ2-1
size: many
CDR3: CSARDGSPAEQFF
DNA: TGCAGTGCTAGAGATGGTAGCCCTGCTGAGCAGTTCTTC

V: TRBV29-1
D: -
J: TRBJ1-1
size: -
CDR3: CSIVNPRKNTEAFF
DNA: TGCAGCATTGTAAACCCCAGAAAGAACACTGAAGCTTTCTTT

V: TRBV29-1
D: -
J: TRBJ1-1
size: few
CDR3: CSVGSRWGMNTEAFF
DNA: TGCAGCGTTGGCTCCAGATGGGGCATGAACACTGAAGCTTTCTTT

V: TRBV7-3
D: TRBD1
J: TRBJ1-1
size: few
CDR3: CASSLTGTVGVNTEAFF
DNA: TGTGCCAGCAGCTTAACAGGGACAGTGGGGGTCAACACTGAAGCTTTCTTT

V: TRBV7-8
D: -
J: TRBJ2-7
size: many
CDR3: CASSYGDRANEQYF
DNA: TGTGCCAGCAGCTACGGGGATAGAGCCAACGAGCAGTACTTC

V: TRBV10-3
D: -
J: TRBJ2-7
size: -
CDR3: CAISEGSYEQYF
DNA: TGTGCCATCAGTGAAGGCTCCTACGAGCAGTACTTC

V: TRBV10-3
D: -
J: TRBJ2-1
size: many
CDR3: CAISKTGEAYNEQFF
DNA: TGTGCCATCAGCAAAACAGGGGAGGCCTACAATGAGCAGTTCTTC